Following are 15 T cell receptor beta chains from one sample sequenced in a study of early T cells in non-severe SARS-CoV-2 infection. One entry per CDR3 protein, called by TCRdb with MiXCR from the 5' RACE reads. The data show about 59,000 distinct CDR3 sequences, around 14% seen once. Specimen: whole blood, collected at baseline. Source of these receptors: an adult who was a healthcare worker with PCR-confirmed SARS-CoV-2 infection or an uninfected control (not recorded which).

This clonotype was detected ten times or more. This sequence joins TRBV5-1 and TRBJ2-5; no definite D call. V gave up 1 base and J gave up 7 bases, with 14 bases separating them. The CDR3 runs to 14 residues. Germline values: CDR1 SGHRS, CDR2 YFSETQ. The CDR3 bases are TGCGCCAGCAGCTTGTTGGAGAAGGGCGTGACCCAGTACTTC. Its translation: CASSLLEKGVTQYF.

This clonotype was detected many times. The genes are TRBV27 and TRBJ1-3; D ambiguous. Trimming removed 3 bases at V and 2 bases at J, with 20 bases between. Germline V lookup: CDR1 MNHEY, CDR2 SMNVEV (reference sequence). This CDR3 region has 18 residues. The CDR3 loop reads CASSFSHPQTEAGNTIYF. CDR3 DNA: TGTGCCAGCAGTTTCTCGCACCCCCAGACCGAAGCTGGAAACACCATATATTTT.

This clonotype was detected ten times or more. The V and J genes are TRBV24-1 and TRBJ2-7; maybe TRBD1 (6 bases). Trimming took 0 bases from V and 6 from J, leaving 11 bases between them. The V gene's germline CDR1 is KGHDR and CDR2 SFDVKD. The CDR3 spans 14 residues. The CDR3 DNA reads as TGTGCCACCAGTGATTTGACAGGGCCCCGCGAGCAGTACTTC. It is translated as CATSDLTGPREQYF.

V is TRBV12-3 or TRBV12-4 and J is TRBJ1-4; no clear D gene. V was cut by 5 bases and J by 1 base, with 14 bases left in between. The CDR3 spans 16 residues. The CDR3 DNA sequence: TGTGCCAGCAGTGACCACGCAAGTGGAACTAATGAAAAACTGTTTTTT. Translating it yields CASSDHASGTNEKLFF.

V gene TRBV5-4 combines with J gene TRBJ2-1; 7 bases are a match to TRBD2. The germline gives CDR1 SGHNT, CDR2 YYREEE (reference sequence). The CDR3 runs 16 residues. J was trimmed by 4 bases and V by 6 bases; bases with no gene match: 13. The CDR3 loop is CASTTGRYSQYNEQFF. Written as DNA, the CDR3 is TGTGCCAGCACCACCGGGAGGTACAGTCAGTACAATGAGCAGTTCTTC. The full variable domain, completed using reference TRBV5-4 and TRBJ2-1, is ETGVTQSPTHLIKTRGQQVTLRCSSQSGHNTVSWYQQALGQGPQFIFQYYREEENGRGNFPPRFSGLQFPNYSSELNVNALELDDSALYLCASTTGRYSQYNEQFFGPGTRLTVL.

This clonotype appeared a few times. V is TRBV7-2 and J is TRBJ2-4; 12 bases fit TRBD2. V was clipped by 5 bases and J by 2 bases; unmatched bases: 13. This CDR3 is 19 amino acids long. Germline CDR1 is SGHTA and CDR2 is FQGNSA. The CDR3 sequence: CASSRIGLAGSVTKNIQYF. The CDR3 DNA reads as TGTGCCAGCAGCCGCATCGGACTAGCGGGATCGGTAACCAAAAACATTCAGTACTTC.

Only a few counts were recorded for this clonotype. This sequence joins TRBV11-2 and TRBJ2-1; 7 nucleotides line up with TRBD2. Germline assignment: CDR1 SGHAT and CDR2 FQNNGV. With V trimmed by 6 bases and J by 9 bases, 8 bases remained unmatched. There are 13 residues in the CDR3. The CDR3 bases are TGTGCCAGCAGTCTTTCTTCGGGGGGTGAGCAGTTCTTC. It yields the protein CASSLSSGGEQFF.

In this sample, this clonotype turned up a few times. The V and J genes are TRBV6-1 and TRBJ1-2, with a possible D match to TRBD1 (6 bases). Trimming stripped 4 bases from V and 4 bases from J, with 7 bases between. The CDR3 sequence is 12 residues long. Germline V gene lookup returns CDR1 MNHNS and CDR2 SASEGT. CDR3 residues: CASSADSYGYTF. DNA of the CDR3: TGTGCCAGCAGTGCGGACAGCTATGGCTACACCTTC.

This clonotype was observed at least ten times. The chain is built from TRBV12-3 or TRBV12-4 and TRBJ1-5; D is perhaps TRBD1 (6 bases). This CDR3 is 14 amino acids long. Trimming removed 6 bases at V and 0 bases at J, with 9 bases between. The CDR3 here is CASRTGNSNQPQHF. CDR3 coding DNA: TGTGCCAGCAGGACAGGCAATAGCAATCAGCCCCAGCATTTT.

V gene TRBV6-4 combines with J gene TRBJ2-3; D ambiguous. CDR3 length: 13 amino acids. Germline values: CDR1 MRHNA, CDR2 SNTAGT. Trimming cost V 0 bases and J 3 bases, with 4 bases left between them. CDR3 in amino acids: CASSDSTTDTQYF. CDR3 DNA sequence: TGTGCCAGCAGTGACTCGACTACAGATACGCAGTATTTT.

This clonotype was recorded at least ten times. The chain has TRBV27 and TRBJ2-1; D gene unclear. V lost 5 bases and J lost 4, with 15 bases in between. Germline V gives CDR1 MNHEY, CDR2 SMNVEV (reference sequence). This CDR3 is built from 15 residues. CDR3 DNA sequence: TGTGCCAGCAGTCCCGACTTAACCGCTTACAATGAGCAGTTCTTC. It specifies CASSPDLTAYNEQFF.

CDR3 DNA sequence: TGTGCCAGCAGTATTTGGGGCGGCTACGAGCAGTACTTC. This encodes CASSIWGGYEQYF. V gene TRBV27 combines with J gene TRBJ2-7; possible D gene TRBD1, 5 bases. Germline loops: CDR1 MNHEY, CDR2 SMNVEV (reference sequence). CDR3 length: 13 residues. Between the trimmed V and J ends, which lost 5 bases and 3 bases, there was a span of 11 bases.

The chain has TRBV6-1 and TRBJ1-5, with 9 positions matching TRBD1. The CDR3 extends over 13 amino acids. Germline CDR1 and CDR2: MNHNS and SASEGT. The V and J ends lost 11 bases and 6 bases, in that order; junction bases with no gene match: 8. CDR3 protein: CAFGTGISQPQHF. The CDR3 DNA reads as TGTGCCTTCGGGACAGGGATAAGTCAGCCCCAGCATTTT.

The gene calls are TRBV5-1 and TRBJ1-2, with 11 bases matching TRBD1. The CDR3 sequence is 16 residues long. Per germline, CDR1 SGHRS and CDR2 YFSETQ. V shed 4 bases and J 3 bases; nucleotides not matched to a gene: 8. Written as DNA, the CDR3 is TGCGCCAGCAGCCCGAACCCGGGACAGGGGGACTATGGCTACACCTTC. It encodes CASSPNPGQGDYGYTF. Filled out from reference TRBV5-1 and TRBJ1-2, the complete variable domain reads KAGVTQTPRYLIKTRGQQVTLSCSPISGHRSVSWYQQTPGQGLQFLFEYFSETQRNKGNFPGRFSGRQFSNSRSEMNVSTLELGDSALYLCASSPNPGQGDYGYTFGSGTRLTVV.

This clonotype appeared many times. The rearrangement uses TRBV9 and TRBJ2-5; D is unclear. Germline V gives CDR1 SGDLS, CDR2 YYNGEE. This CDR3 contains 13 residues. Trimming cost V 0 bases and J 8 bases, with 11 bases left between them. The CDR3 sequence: CASSVVEGRTQYF. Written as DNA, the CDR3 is TGTGCCAGCAGCGTAGTTGAAGGGCGAACCCAGTACTTC.